The 28 T cell receptor beta chains presented below share a single source sample, sequenced in a study of CD8 T cells in ankylosing spondylitis. Broader study findings: Ankylosing spondylitis blood appeared to be characterized by a TCR beta motif of about eight highly homologous variants.

Their antigens are not known. Via MiXCR, TCRdb re-called the 5' RACE reads, giving one row per CDR3 protein. Of more than 250,000 distinct CDR3 sequences listed, 6.5% to 10% are singletons. The sample consisted of blood, either unsorted or a sorted T cell fraction (not recorded which). The receptor source for this set is a male donor with ankylosing spondylitis.

This clonotype was seen repeatedly, ten times or more. The chain is built from TRBV5-1 and TRBJ2-1; D unresolved. The CDR3 sequence is 14 residues long. Trimming pared 0 bases from V and 8 bases from J, leaving 12 bases between. Germline V gene lookup returns CDR1 SGHRS and CDR2 YFSETQ. CDR3 nucleotides: TGCGCCAGCAGCTTGGGGTTTATAGGTGATGAGCAGTTCTTC. This encodes CASSLGFIGDEQFF.

V usage is TRBV29-1 and J usage is TRBJ2-7; D perhaps matches TRBD1 (6 bases). Per germline, CDR1 SQVTM and CDR2 ANQGSEA. The CDR3 runs to 13 residues. Between the trimmed V and J ends, which lost 6 bases and 3 bases, there was a span of 15 bases. As DNA, the CDR3 is TGCAGCGTACAGGGTACGATGAGCTACGAGCAGTACTTC. Residues: CSVQGTMSYEQYF.

The DNA of the CDR3 is TGCGCCAGCAGCCATTCAGGGGCCGAGCAGTACTTC. It translates to CASSHSGAEQYF. The chain carries TRBV4-3 and TRBJ2-7; D might be TRBD1 (6 bases). CDR3 size: 12 residues. The V gene's germline CDR1 is LGHNA and CDR2 YSLEER. V was shortened by 3 bases and J by 6 bases, with 9 bases between the two germline ends.

The sample holds a few counts of this clonotype. The chain employs TRBV12-3 or TRBV12-4 and TRBJ2-2; D is possibly TRBD1 (5 bases). Trimming pared 7 bases from V and 2 bases from J, leaving 8 bases between. The length of the CDR3 is 13 residues. The chain's CDR3 is CASTRVNTGELFF. The CDR3 nucleotides read TGTGCCAGCACCAGGGTTAACACCGGGGAGCTGTTTTTT.

The table lists this clonotype with many counts. The J gene is TRBJ1-2, the V gene TRBV12-3 or TRBV12-4; D is unresolved. The V end was cut by 7 bases, the J end by 9 bases, with 12 bases between. This CDR3 has 11 residues. The CDR3 loop reads CASNSMSRYTF. As DNA, the CDR3 is TGTGCCAGCAATAGTATGAGCCGCTACACCTTC.

The chain has TRBV12-3 or TRBV12-4 and TRBJ2-1; D call uncertain. The CDR3 extends over 13 amino acids. The CDR3 region has the DNA TGTTCCGAGACGGCGACTTCCTACAATGAGCAGTTCTTC. It encodes CSETATSYNEQFF.

Ten or more counts support this clonotype. This chain joins TRBV7-2 and TRBJ1-1, with D possibly being TRBD1 (6 bases). Germline values: CDR1 SGHTA, CDR2 FQGNSA. This CDR3 region has 14 residues. The V and J ends lost 2 bases and 3 bases respectively, with 10 bases between them. The CDR3 sequence: CASSLIGGDTEAFF. The CDR3 DNA reads TGTGCCAGCAGCTTAATAGGGGGTGACACTGAAGCTTTCTTT.

This clonotype was detected only a few times. This sequence joins TRBV20-1 and TRBJ2-7, with unresolved D. CDR3 length equals 14 residues. V shed 8 bases and J shed 2 bases, with 19 bases lying between them. The germline V gene encodes CDR1 DFQATT and CDR2 SNEGSKA (reference sequence). The chain's CDR3 is CSPTGSYFPYEQYF. CDR3 in DNA: TGCAGTCCCACCGGGTCTTATTTCCCCTACGAGCAGTACTTC.

The gene calls are TRBV7-9 and TRBJ2-1; 10 bases line up with TRBD2. Germline lookup yields CDR1 SEHNR and CDR2 FQNEAQ (reference sequence). The CDR3 has 14 residues. V was clipped by 6 bases and J by 5 bases; unmatched bases: 4. CDR3: CASSTSGADNEQFF. The CDR3 nucleotides are TGTGCCAGCAGTACTAGCGGGGCCGACAATGAGCAGTTCTTC. The entire variable domain, with the rest obtained from reference TRBV7-9 and TRBJ2-1, is as follows: DTGVSQNPRHKITKRGQNVTFRCDPISEHNRLYWYRQTLGQGPEFLTYFQNEAQLEKSRLLSDRFSAERPKGSFSTLEIQRTEQGDSAMYLCASSTSGADNEQFFGPGTRLTVL.

This clonotype appeared many times. The CDR3 DNA reads as TGTGCCAGCCGGGACAGGGTACAAGAGACCCAGTACTTC. Translating it yields CASRDRVQETQYF. The chain links TRBV12-3 or TRBV12-4 to TRBJ2-5, with 9 bases matching TRBD1. This CDR3 is 13 amino acids long. V lost 8 bases and J lost 2; bases outside the gene matches: 3.

This clonotype was seen a few times. This sequence joins TRBV28 and TRBJ2-3, with D uncertain. This CDR3 spans 12 amino acids. The germline V and J ends were trimmed by 10 bases and 2 bases, with 10 bases remaining between them. Germline values: CDR1 MDHEN, CDR2 SYDVKM. CDR3: CATALNTDTQYF. The CDR3 coding sequence is TGTGCCACTGCTCTAAACACAGATACGCAGTATTTT.

This clonotype was observed a few times. The chain recombines TRBV3-1 with TRBJ2-5; 8 positions agree with TRBD2. From germline, CDR1 is LGHDT and CDR2 YNNKEL (reference sequence). V gave up 4 bases and J gave up 2 bases; unmatched junction bases: 12. CDR3 length: 17 amino acids. In DNA, the CDR3 is TGTGCCAGCAGCCCGAAGGGTATTAGCGGGATACAAGAGACCCAGTACTTC. It translates to CASSPKGISGIQETQYF.

A few counts support this clonotype. The chain links TRBV5-1 to TRBJ2-1, with D unclear. The V and J ends lost 4 bases and 7 bases respectively, with 6 bases between them. The CDR3 loop spans 11 amino acids. Germline loops: CDR1 SGHRS, CDR2 YFSETQ. In DNA form, the CDR3 reads TGCGCCAGCAGCGCGTTTAATGAGCAGTTCTTC. It is translated as CASSAFNEQFF. Based on the CDR3 plus reference TRBV5-1 and TRBJ2-1, the full variable domain is KAGVTQTPRYLIKTRGQQVTLSCSPISGHRSVSWYQQTPGQGLQFLFEYFSETQRNKGNFPGRFSGRQFSNSRSEMNVSTLELGDSALYLCASSAFNEQFFGPGTRLTVL.

This clonotype was detected only a few times. This chain joins TRBV18 and TRBJ2-6, with 9 bases identical to TRBD1. This CDR3 is 18 amino acids long. Germline CDR1 is KGHSH and CDR2 is LQKENI. The J segment lost 1 base and the V segment lost 2 bases, leaving 6 bases of the junction unmatched. In DNA, the CDR3 is TGTGCCAGCTCACCATGGGGACAGGGTCTGTCTGGGGCCAACGTCCTGACTTTC. This sequence encodes CASSPWGQGLSGANVLTF.

In this sample, this clonotype turned up many times. V is TRBV30 and J is TRBJ1-1; the D is unclear. The CDR3 length is 11 residues. The V gene's germline CDR1 is GTSNPN and CDR2 SVGIG (reference sequence). V lost 1 base and J 5 bases, leaving 5 bases between the germline ends. CDR3 nucleotide sequence: TGTGCCTGGAGTGAGGCGACTGAAGCTTTCTTT. This codes for CAWSEATEAFF.

V usage is TRBV5-1 and J usage is TRBJ2-1, with 10 nucleotides matching TRBD2. J gave up 5 bases and V 5 bases, and 7 bases lay outside the gene matches. Germline V gives CDR1 SGHRS, CDR2 YFSETQ. The CDR3 totals 15 residues. CDR3 in DNA: TGCGCCAGCAGTTGGGGGACTAGCGTCGACAATGAGCAGTTCTTC. As protein: CASSWGTSVDNEQFF.

V gene TRBV7-2 combines with J gene TRBJ2-3, with TRBD1 matching 10 bases. V was clipped by 10 bases and J by 3 bases; unmatched bases: 4. This CDR3 has 13 amino acids. Germline V CDR1 and CDR2: SGHTA, FQGNSA. DNA of the CDR3: TGTGCCATTAGGGACAGGGGTACAGATACGCAGTATTTT. It translates to CAIRDRGTDTQYF.

The chain employs TRBV6-5 and TRBJ2-7; 8 nucleotides line up with TRBD1. Looked up from germline, CDR1 is MNHEY and CDR2 is SVGAGI. V trimming: 6 bases; J trimming: 6 bases; junction bases outside the gene matches: 4. The CDR3 runs to 12 residues. CDR3: CASRVQGGEQYF. CDR3 nucleotides: TGTGCCAGCAGGGTACAGGGGGGCGAGCAGTACTTC.

This rearrangement joins TRBV7-3 to TRBJ2-5, with D perhaps matching TRBD2 (7 bases). V lost 5 bases, J lost 4 bases, and 23 bases lay in between. The germline CDR1 and CDR2 sequences are SGHTA and FQGTGA. The CDR3 length is 17 residues. The CDR3 nucleotides read TGTGCCAGCAGCGAAGGCCGAGGGGGGGGGACGACAGAGACCCAGTACTTC. Residues: CASSEGRGGGTTETQYF. Based on the CDR3 plus reference TRBV7-3 and TRBJ2-5, the full variable domain is GAGVSQTPSNKVTEKGKYVELRCDPISGHTALYWYRQSLGQGPEFLIYFQGTGAADDSGLPNDRFFAVRPEGSVSTLKIQRTERGDSAVYLCASSEGRGGGTTETQYFGPGTRLLVL.

Only a few counts were recorded for this clonotype. This rearrangement joins TRBV19 to TRBJ2-3; D tentatively fits TRBD1 or TRBD2 (5 bases each). V lost 7 bases to trimming and J lost 0 bases, with 17 bases between them. CDR1 is LNHDA and CDR2 is SQIVND in the germline V gene (reference sequence). The length of the CDR3 is 16 residues. The CDR3 protein is CASKRVSRGSTDTQYF. The CDR3 nucleotides are TGTGCCAGTAAAAGAGTTAGTCGGGGCAGCACAGATACGCAGTATTTT.

This clonotype has a count of ten or more. The chain carries TRBV7-3 and TRBJ2-1; unclear D gene. V lost 2 bases and J 6 bases, leaving 8 bases between the germline ends. Per germline, CDR1 SGHTA and CDR2 FQGTGA. The CDR3 extends over 13 amino acids. CDR3 sequence: CASSLAVSNEQFF. The CDR3 bases are TGTGCCAGCAGCTTAGCAGTTTCCAATGAGCAGTTCTTC.

The chain links TRBV12-3 or TRBV12-4 to TRBJ1-4; TRBD1 is a possible D gene (6 bases). Trimming took off 6 bases at V and 5 bases at J, with 13 bases between the two ends. The CDR3 covers 14 residues. Here the CDR3 DNA reads TGTGCCAGCAGAAGGGGGACGTCGAATGAAAAACTGTTTTTT. As protein: CASRRGTSNEKLFF.

This clonotype was recorded a few times. The chain links TRBV29-1 to TRBJ1-1; D gene ambiguous. CDR3 size: 13 residues. Trimming stripped 1 base from V and 6 bases from J, with 12 bases between. Germline values: CDR1 SQVTM, CDR2 ANQGSEA. The CDR3 protein is CSVEVGSWAEAFF. CDR3 coding DNA: TGCAGCGTTGAAGTAGGCAGTTGGGCTGAAGCTTTCTTT.

The V gene is TRBV6-2 or TRBV6-3, the J gene TRBJ1-2, with TRBD1 as a possible D gene (5 bases). Trimming left V 2 bases short and J 4 bases short, with 5 bases between. CDR1 MNHEY and CDR2 SVGEGT come from the germline V gene. This CDR3 has 12 amino acids. The CDR3 region is CASSYGGYGYTF. The CDR3 nucleotides are TGTGCCAGCAGTTACGGGGGCTATGGCTACACCTTC.

This clonotype was seen only a few times. The genes are TRBV14 and TRBJ2-1; TRBD2 matches 7 bases. Germline CDR1 and CDR2: SGHDN and FVKESK. Trimming took 4 bases from V and 6 from J; bases not matched to a gene: 9. This CDR3 is 15 amino acids long. CDR3 residues: CASSPLAGDGNEQFF. CDR3 coding DNA: TGTGCCAGCAGCCCTCTTGCGGGAGATGGCAATGAGCAGTTCTTC.

This clonotype was found many times. The chain has TRBV12-3 or TRBV12-4 and TRBJ2-1; 10 bases are a match to TRBD2. The CDR3 has 15 amino acids. The V segment lost 4 bases and the J segment 7 bases; nucleotides outside the gene matches: 7. CDR3 region: CASSWASGSGNEQFF. CDR3 nucleotides: TGTGCCAGCAGTTGGGCTAGCGGGAGCGGAAATGAGCAGTTCTTC.

This chain joins TRBV5-6 and TRBJ1-5; the D gene is possibly TRBD1 (6 bases). This CDR3 spans 17 amino acids. V was shortened by 2 bases and J by 7 bases, with 22 bases between the two germline ends. Germline-derived CDR1 and CDR2 are SGHDT and YYEEEE. Written as DNA, the CDR3 is TGTGCCAGCAGCTTCTCCCCCCTAGGGGGACAAGGGCAGCCCCAGCATTTT. It yields the protein CASSFSPLGGQGQPQHF.

This chain joins TRBV20-1 and TRBJ2-7; 9 nucleotides line up with TRBD2. CDR1 is DFQATT, CDR2 SNEGSKA, per germline (reference sequence). The CDR3 length is 16 residues. V gave up 6 bases and J gave up 0 bases; unmatched junction bases: 12. For the CDR3, the DNA is TGCAGTGCGCCAGAGATTCTAGCGGGATACTCCTACGAGCAGTACTTC. Encoded protein: CSAPEILAGYSYEQYF.